The clone carrying this T cell receptor beta chain appeared a single time. Its antigen is as yet unknown. Sample-barcoded 5' priming and a J-beta primer mix drove a second PCR of about 6 to 12 cycles. TCRdb passed the 5' RACE reads through MiXCR, listing each CDR3 protein once. Among about 640,000 distinct CDR3 sequences, roughly 58% were seen once, and the ten largest hold more than 35%. This record belongs to a study of blood T cells in healthy people across ages. Study-wide points: Both higher diversity and more naive CD4+ cells marked long-lived donors when set against aged donors.

This sequence was found in a man aged 55 to 70 in good health. Source material: blood.

This CDR3 reads CASSSSGGEQFF. The CDR3 DNA is TGTGCCAGCAGCTCGTCGGGAGGAGAGCAGTTCTTC. This sequence joins TRBV11-2 and TRBJ2-1; 7 positions agree with TRBD2. V was pared by 4 bases and J by 10 bases, with 4 bases of the junction left unmatched. The CDR3 totals 12 residues. Germline V CDR1 and CDR2: SGHAT, FQNNGV.